Below, 21 T cell receptor beta chains from the same sample are listed, as sequenced in a study of OX40 agonist ivuxolimab in advanced cancers. The protocol was immunoSEQ multiplex PCR, while the TCRdb copy is restricted to in-frame clones and leaves out a portion. The sample comprises roughly 120,000 clones, around 92% of which are singletons, and more than 0.7% rests with the top ten. Sequences were derived from CD4+ or CD8+ T cells sorted from blood, sampled in a trial of the OX40 agonist ivuxolimab. The receptors derive from an adult with an advanced solid tumor such as melanoma, head and neck, liver or kidney cancer.

CDR3 nucleotide sequence: TGTGCCAGACATCGCAATCAGCCCCAGCATTTT. Translating it yields CARHRNQPQHF. The V call is TRBV6-1, the J call TRBJ1-5; D uncertain. Deletions cut 9 bases from V and 2 bases from J, with 5 bases between. This CDR3 has 11 residues. The V gene's germline CDR1 is MNHNS and CDR2 SASEGT.

This chain connects TRBV27 to TRBJ2-6; possible D gene TRBD1, 6 bases. From germline, CDR1 is MNHEY and CDR2 SMNVEV (reference sequence). CDR3 size: 13 residues. V was clipped by 6 bases and J by 10 bases, with 13 bases between them. As DNA, the CDR3 is TGTGCCAGCAGCTCCCTCAGGGGTAACGTCCTGACTTTC. It specifies CASSSLRGNVLTF.

The rearrangement uses TRBV28 and TRBJ2-5, with 8 bases aligning to TRBD2. TRBJ2-7 explains the end of the DNA better; the J call may be wrong. The CDR3 is made up of 16 amino acids. The V gene's germline CDR1 is MDHEN and CDR2 SYDVKM. Written as DNA, the CDR3 is TGTGCCAGCAGACTCGGAGGGGCGGGAGGCCACCACGAGCAGTACTTC. This sequence encodes CASRLGGAGGHHEQYF.

This clone was seen only a few times. The rearrangement joins TRBV5-4 to TRBJ1-2; D is uncertain. CDR1 is SGHNT, CDR2 YYREEE, per germline (reference sequence). V gave up 2 bases and J gave up 4 bases, with 15 bases separating them. This CDR3 region has 15 residues. This CDR3 reads CASSFLQVGSYGYTF. CDR3 in DNA: TGTGCCAGCAGCTTCCTCCAGGTTGGGAGCTATGGCTACACCTTC.

This clone was counted between two and nine times. The chain couples TRBV6-1 to TRBJ1-2, with D possibly being TRBD1 (6 bases). Germline V gene data show CDR1 as MNHNS and CDR2 as SASEGT. CDR3 size: 13 residues. The germline V and J ends were trimmed by 7 bases and 7 bases, with 16 bases remaining between them. CDR3 nucleotide sequence: TGTGCCAGCACCGAAGGGGGGAGGGGTGGCTACACCTTC. This translates into CASTEGGRGGYTF.

The V call is TRBV28, the J call TRBJ2-3; D gene uncertain. The CDR3 covers 12 residues. Trimming shortened V by 1 base and J by 9 bases, and 8 bases separated the two germline ends. The germline CDR1 and CDR2 sequences are MDHEN and SYDVKM. The CDR3 region is CASSLSAPTQYF. Written as DNA, the CDR3 is TGTGCCAGCAGTTTATCGGCCCCGACGCAGTATTTT.

The rearrangement joins TRBV28 to TRBJ1-5; 12 positions agree with TRBD1. The V gene end was trimmed by 6 bases and the J gene end by 0 bases; junction bases not matched to a gene: 9. The CDR3 is made up of 18 amino acids. Germline V gives CDR1 MDHEN, CDR2 SYDVKM. CDR3 bases: TGTGCCAGCAGCCCCCGGGGACAGGGGGCCGTTAGCAATCAGCCCCAGCATTTT. Translated, it gives CASSPRGQGAVSNQPQHF.

The chain recombines TRBV6-1 with TRBJ2-2, with D hard to call. V was clipped by 5 bases and J by 8 bases, with 9 bases between them. CDR1 is MNHNS and CDR2 is SASEGT in the germline V gene. The CDR3 spans 12 residues. The CDR3 loop reads CASSLLLGELFF. The CDR3 bases are TGTGCCAGCAGTCTACTCTTGGGGGAGCTGTTTTTT.

The chain carries TRBV5-6 and TRBJ1-5; tentative D call: TRBD1 (5 bases). This CDR3 has 16 amino acids. From germline, CDR1 is SGHDT and CDR2 YYEEEE. V lost 4 bases to trimming and J lost 0 bases, with 14 bases between them. CDR3 nucleotides: TGTGCCAGCAGCGACAGAAGGCGATCTAGCAATCAGCCCCAGCATTTT. This sequence encodes CASSDRRRSSNQPQHF.

The rearrangement uses TRBV7-3 and TRBJ2-3; TRBD1 might be the D (6 bases). Between the trimmed V and J ends, which lost 5 bases and 2 bases, there was a span of 11 bases. The CDR3 is 14 residues long. Germline assignment: CDR1 SGHTA and CDR2 FQGTGA. The CDR3 is CASSTGFPTDTQYF. The DNA for the CDR3 is TGTGCCAGCAGCACAGGGTTTCCCACAGATACGCAGTATTTT.

The CDR3 DNA is TGTGCCAGTACTCTCCGAGGGGGTTCGAGAACTAATGAAAAACTGTTTTTT. Amino acids: CASTLRGGSRTNEKLFF. The chain employs TRBV19 and TRBJ1-4, with a possible D match to TRBD1 (6 bases). V was trimmed by 7 bases and J by 1 base, leaving 19 bases between them. The germline V gene encodes CDR1 LNHDA and CDR2 SQIVND (reference sequence). The CDR3 length is 17 residues.

The rearrangement links TRBV2 to TRBJ2-7; tentatively, D is TRBD2 (5 bases). The V gene lost 2 bases and the J gene lost 2 bases, with 16 bases spanning the gap. There are 16 residues in the CDR3. From germline, CDR1 is SNHLY and CDR2 FYNNEI. The CDR3 nucleotides are TGTGCCAGCAGTGAAACTGGACTCCCCGGGGCCTACGAGCAGTACTTC. Its protein is CASSETGLPGAYEQYF.

This clone has a single count. V usage is TRBV19 and J usage is TRBJ1-5, with TRBD1 matching 10 bases. The trim removed 3 bases at V and 2 bases at J, leaving 4 bases unmatched. CDR1 and CDR2 (germline): LNHDA, SQIVND (reference sequence). The CDR3 spans 16 residues. CDR3 sequence (DNA): TGTGCCAGTAGTATTACCGGGACAGGGGGCAATCAGCCCCAGCATTTT. Its protein product is CASSITGTGGNQPQHF.

The CDR3 bases are TGTGCCAGCAGCGTAGAGGGGGCCGGGACACTGAATGAAAAACTGTTTTTT. This gives the protein CASSVEGAGTLNEKLFF. The chain combines TRBV9 with TRBJ1-4; 7 nucleotides line up with TRBD1. CDR3 size: 17 residues. The V and J ends lost 0 bases and 5 bases, in that order; junction bases with no gene match: 10. The germline V gene has CDR1 SGDLS and CDR2 YYNGEE.

The V and J genes are TRBV15 and TRBJ1-3, with D uncertain. The CDR3 spans 17 residues. The germline gives CDR1 LNHNV, CDR2 YYDKDF (reference sequence). Deletions cut 3 bases from V and 0 bases from J, with 15 bases between. This chain's CDR3 is CATSRGSQSDSGNTIYF. The CDR3 DNA reads as TGTGCCACCAGCAGGGGGAGTCAAAGTGACTCTGGAAACACCATATATTTT.

The V gene is TRBV5-1, the J gene TRBJ1-4; possible D gene TRBD1, 5 bases. The V and J ends lost 4 bases and 7 bases respectively, with 14 bases between them. Germline V lookup: CDR1 SGHRS, CDR2 YFSETQ. The CDR3 runs 14 residues. The CDR3 coding sequence is TGCGCCAGCAGCACCACCCGGGGGGGTGAAAAACTGTTTTTT. Translating gives CASSTTRGGEKLFF.

The V call is TRBV2, the J call TRBJ2-3; the match to TRBD1 covers 10 bases. Trimming cost V 9 bases and J 4 bases; bases outside gene matches: 10. The CDR3 runs 15 residues. Germline V gives CDR1 SNHLY, CDR2 FYNNEI. The chain's CDR3 is CASARDRGNSDTQYF. CDR3 DNA: TGTGCCAGTGCTAGGGACAGGGGTAACTCAGATACGCAGTATTTT.

The V gene is TRBV5-1, the J gene TRBJ1-5; D gene unclear. The CDR3 runs to 15 residues. The germline gives CDR1 SGHRS, CDR2 YFSETQ. Trimming stripped 4 bases from V and 0 bases from J, with 11 bases between. CDR3 coding DNA: TGCGCCAGCAGCCGAAGCGGTGATAGCAATCAGCCCCAGCATTTT. Translation: CASSRSGDSNQPQHF.

This clone has just one count. The chain combines TRBV5-6 with TRBJ2-3, with no clear D. CDR1 and CDR2 (germline): SGHDT, YYEEEE. The V end was cut by 4 bases, the J end by 1 base, with 4 bases between. CDR3 length: 12 residues. The CDR3 coding sequence is TGTGCCAGCAGCCCGGGCACAGATACGCAGTATTTT. It is translated as CASSPGTDTQYF.

The rearrangement joins TRBV28 to TRBJ1-3; D remains ambiguous. V lost 5 bases and J lost 0, with 14 bases in between. Germline assignment: CDR1 MDHEN and CDR2 SYDVKM. The CDR3 has 16 residues. DNA for the CDR3: TGTGCCAGCAGTGGCCCCCTGAGGGTCTCTGGAAACACCATATATTTT. It translates to CASSGPLRVSGNTIYF.

This chain links TRBV10-3 with TRBJ2-7, with 8 bases identical to TRBD1. The CDR3 consists of 14 residues. The ends lost 8 bases at V and 2 bases at J; junction bases unmatched: 8. Per the germline V gene, CDR1 is ENHRY and CDR2 is SYGVKD. DNA for the CDR3: TGTGCCATCCGTCTAGGGACAGGCACCTACGAGCAGTACTTC. Residues: CAIRLGTGTYEQYF.